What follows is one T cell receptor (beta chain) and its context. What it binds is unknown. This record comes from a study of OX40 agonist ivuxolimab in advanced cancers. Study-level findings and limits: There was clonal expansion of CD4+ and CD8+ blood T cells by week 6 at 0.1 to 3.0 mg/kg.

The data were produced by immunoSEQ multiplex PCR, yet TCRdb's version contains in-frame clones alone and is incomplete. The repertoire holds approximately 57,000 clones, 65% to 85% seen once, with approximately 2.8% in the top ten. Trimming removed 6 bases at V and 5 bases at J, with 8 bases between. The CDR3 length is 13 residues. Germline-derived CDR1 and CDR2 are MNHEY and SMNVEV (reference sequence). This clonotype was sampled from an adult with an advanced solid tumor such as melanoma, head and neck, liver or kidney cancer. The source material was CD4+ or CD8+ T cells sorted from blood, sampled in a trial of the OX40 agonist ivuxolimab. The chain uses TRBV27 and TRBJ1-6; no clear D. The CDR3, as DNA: TGTGCCAGCAGACCGGTACATAATTCACCCCTCCACTTT. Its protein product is CASRPVHNSPLHF.